This T cell receptor (beta chain) was sequenced during a study of T cells in Graves' hyperthyroidism and ophthalmopathy (dated by TCRdb to between 2017 and 2020). Regarding the study in general: Peripheral blood samples were taken at the time of initial diagnosis, prior to any treatment. Following sampling, methimazole starting at 30 mg daily was given to hyperthyroidism patients, and high-dose intravenous methylprednisolone was given to ophthalmopathy patients. In several Graves' hyperthyroidism patients, the study also compared T-cell repertoires from thyroid tissue with T-cell repertoires from blood. The paper describes TCR Vbeta CDR3 sequencing of some 130 peripheral blood samples, made up of about 41 ophthalmopathy patients, some 80 hyperthyroidism patients and 17 progressor patients. For training and testing, the 95 to 100 patients in the discovery cohort were randomly divided in a 7:3 ratio. Prospective prediction of ophthalmopathy was tested in an independent validation cohort consisting of 18 to 20 hyperthyroidism patients and 17 patients who later progressed to ophthalmopathy. TCR V-J signatures able to tell the groups apart were searched for in a discovery cohort of some 97 patients, of whom more than 40 had Graves' ophthalmopathy and around 57 had stable Graves' hyperthyroidism. Study-wide findings and limitations: During validation, the model predicted progression to ophthalmopathy a median of about 6.5 months ahead of onset, with more than 55% sensitivity and 72% to 80% specificity. No statistical method was used to set the sample size in advance, and investigators knew the group allocation. In cross-validation, a model built on a 13 V-J signature told ophthalmopathy apart from stable hyperthyroidism with under 90% sensitivity and roughly 82% specificity, and in testing the same model reached 80%/75%. Most expanded thyroid clonotypes (frequency above 0.001) were also detected in blood, suggesting blood repertoires may reflect thyroid immune responses.

About this clonotype: The antigen it binds to is not known. No qualities accompany the bases; no much larger clone lies one base away.

Amplification of TCR beta CDR3 regions was carried out from RNA transcripts. For the first round of RT-PCR on the TCR CDR3, the HTBI primer set was used together with the Qiagen OneStep RT-PCR kit. Libraries were constructed in a second round of multiplex PCR, after which size selection and purification were performed. Libraries were sequenced paired-end with 100 bp reads on an Illumina HiSeq2000. Per the source publication's procedure: SOAPnuke was used to process the raw data, removing reads that contained adapters or uncalled bases, had a mean Phred below 15, or lacked an exact match to the constant primer or identifier. COPE v1.2.5 was used to merge high-quality paired reads, and clonotypes were defined as unique nucleotide sequences. MiTCR v1.1 was used to align the clonotypes against IMGT TRBV, TRBD and TRBJ reference segments. Analysis was restricted to V-J combinations with a frequency above 0.0001, which covered approximately 99% of repertoires. The TCS score was defined as F50 (clonal expansion) divided by E x V (chaos), with BLOSUM62-based TCRdist calculated between CDR3 peptides within each V-J. Welch's t-statistics and random forest reduced 500 to 550 V-J features to fewer than 15, which were used in a naive Bayes classifier (R e1071). Clones were called with MiXCR by TCRdb after fastp trimmed the public reads at Q25, and only in-frame beta chains were retained. Duplicate CDR3 protein sequences are folded into a single record with the most common DNA and genes. Clone size and V and J calls follow TCRdb, not the original study. This sample gives 700,000 or so distinct CDR3 sequences in total; 13% to 15% of them show up just once. The biggest ten clones account for 9.5% to 15% of the sample.

Moderately to severely active disease, a Clinical Activity Score of at least 3, a NOSPECS grade of at least 4, and a duration under 3 months were present in ophthalmopathy patients. Exclusion was applied to patients with uncontrolled infections, other autoimmune diseases, pregnancy or lactation. Clinical symptoms, serum thyroxine and TRAb, thyroid ultrasound, and orbital computed tomography formed the basis for the diagnoses. PBMCs were isolated from approximately 10 ml of fresh peripheral blood by Ficoll-Paque density gradient centrifugation. Trizol reagent was used to extract total RNA, and RNA quality was then checked on an Agilent 2100 Bioanalyzer. V is shortened by 7 bases, J by 7 bases, and the region joining them spans 14 bases. In the germline V gene, CDR1 corresponds to MGHRA and CDR2 to YSYEKL. The CDR3 numbers 13 residues from cysteine through phenylalanine. The read is trimmed to its CDR3 DNA, 39 bases read in frame from base 1.

This sequence originates from a woman aged 45 to 65 with Graves' ophthalmopathy. Input material: blood. Here the chain combines TRBV4-1 and TRBJ2-1; matching of 5 bases hints at TRBD2 as the D gene. The nucleotides read TGCGCCAGCACCCTAATAGGAGGAAATGAGCAGTTCTTC. This sequence encodes CASTLIGGNEQFF.